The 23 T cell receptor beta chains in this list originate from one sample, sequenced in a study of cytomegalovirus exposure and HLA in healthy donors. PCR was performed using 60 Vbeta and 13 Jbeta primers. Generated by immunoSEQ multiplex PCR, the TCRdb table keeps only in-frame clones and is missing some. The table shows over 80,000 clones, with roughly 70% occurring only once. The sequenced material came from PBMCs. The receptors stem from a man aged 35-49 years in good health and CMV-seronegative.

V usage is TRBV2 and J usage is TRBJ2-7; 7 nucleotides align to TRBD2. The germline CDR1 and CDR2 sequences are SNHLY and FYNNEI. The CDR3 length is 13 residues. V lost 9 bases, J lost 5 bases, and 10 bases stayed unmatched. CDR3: CARNSGTKNEQYF. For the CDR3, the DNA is TGTGCCAGAAACAGCGGGACGAAGAACGAGCAGTACTTC.

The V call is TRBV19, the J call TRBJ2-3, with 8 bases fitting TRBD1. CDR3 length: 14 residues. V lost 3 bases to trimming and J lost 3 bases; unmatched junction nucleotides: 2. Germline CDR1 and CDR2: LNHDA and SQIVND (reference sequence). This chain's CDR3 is CASSIGQGTDTQYF. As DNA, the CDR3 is TGTGCCAGTAGTATTGGACAGGGAACAGATACGCAGTATTTT.

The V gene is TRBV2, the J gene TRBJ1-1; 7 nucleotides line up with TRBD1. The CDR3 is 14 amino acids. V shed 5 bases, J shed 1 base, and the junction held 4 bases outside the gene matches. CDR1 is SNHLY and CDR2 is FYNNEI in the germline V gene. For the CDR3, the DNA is TGTGCCAGCAGTCGGACAGGAAGGAACACTGAAGCTTTCTTT. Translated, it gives CASSRTGRNTEAFF.

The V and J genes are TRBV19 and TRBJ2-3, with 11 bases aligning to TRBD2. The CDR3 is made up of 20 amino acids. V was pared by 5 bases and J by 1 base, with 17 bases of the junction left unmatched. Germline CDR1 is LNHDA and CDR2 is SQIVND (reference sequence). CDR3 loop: CASSGLRLAGGNLGTDTQYF. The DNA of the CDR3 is TGTGCCAGTAGTGGCTTACGTCTAGCGGGGGGAAATCTGGGCACAGATACGCAGTATTTT.

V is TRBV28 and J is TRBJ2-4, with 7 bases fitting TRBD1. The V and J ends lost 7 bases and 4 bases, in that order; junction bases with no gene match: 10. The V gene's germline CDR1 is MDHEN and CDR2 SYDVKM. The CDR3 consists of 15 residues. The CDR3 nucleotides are TGTGCCAGCACCCTGCGAGGGACAGCGAAAAACATTCAGTACTTC. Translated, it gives CASTLRGTAKNIQYF.

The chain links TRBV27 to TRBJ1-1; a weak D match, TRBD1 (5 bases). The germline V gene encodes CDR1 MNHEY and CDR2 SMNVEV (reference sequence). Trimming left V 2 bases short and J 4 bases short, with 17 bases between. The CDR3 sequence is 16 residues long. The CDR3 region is CASSLLRGVGGTEAFF. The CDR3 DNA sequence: TGTGCCAGCAGTTTACTTCGGGGGGTGGGGGGCACTGAAGCTTTCTTT.

The CDR3 here is CASSRLAGGMNTQYF. The DNA of the CDR3 is TGTGCCAGCAGCCGACTAGCGGGGGGTATGAATACGCAGTATTTT. This sequence joins TRBV6-5 and TRBJ2-3; 13 nucleotides agree with TRBD2. Germline V gene sequence: CDR1 MNHEY, CDR2 SVGAGI. This CDR3 is built from 15 residues. V dropped 6 bases and J dropped 7; count of bases not matched to a gene: 7.

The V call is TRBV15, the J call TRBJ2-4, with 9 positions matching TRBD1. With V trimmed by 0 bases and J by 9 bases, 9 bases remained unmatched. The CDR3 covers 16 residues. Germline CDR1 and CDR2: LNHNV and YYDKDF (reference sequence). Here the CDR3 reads CATSRDFLTDRGIQYF. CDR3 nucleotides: TGTGCCACCAGCAGAGACTTTTTAACGGACAGGGGCATTCAGTACTTC.

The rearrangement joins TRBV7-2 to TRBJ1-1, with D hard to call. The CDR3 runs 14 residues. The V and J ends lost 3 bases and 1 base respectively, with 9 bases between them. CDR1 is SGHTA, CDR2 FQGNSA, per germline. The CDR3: CASSFYHKNTEAFF. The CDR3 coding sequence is TGTGCCAGCAGCTTTTATCACAAGAACACTGAAGCTTTCTTT.

The CDR3 loop reads CASSLARSQRGYTF. In DNA, the CDR3 is TGTGCCAGCAGCTTAGCTAGGTCCCAGCGGGGCTACACCTTC. This rearrangement joins TRBV7-2 to TRBJ1-2, with D unresolved. The CDR3 has 14 residues. CDR1 and CDR2 from the germline V gene are SGHTA and FQGNSA. Trimming removed 0 bases at V and 8 bases at J, with 13 bases between.

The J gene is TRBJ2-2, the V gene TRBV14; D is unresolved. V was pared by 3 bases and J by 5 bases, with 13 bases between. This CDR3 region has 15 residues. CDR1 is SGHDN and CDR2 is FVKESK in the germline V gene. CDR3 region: CASSHWAGKTGELFF. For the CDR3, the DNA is TGTGCCAGCAGCCATTGGGCCGGAAAGACCGGGGAGCTGTTTTTT.

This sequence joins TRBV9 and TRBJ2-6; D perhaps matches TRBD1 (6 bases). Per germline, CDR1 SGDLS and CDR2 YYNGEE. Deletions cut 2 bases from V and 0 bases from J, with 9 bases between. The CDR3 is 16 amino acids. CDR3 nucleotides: TGTGCCAGCAGCGTCCCAGGGGACTCTGGGGCCAACGTCCTGACTTTC. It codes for CASSVPGDSGANVLTF.

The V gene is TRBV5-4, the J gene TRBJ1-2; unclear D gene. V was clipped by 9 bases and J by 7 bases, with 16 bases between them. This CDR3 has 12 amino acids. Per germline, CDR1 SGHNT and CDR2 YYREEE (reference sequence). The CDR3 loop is CATPPWAGGYTF. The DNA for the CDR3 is TGTGCCACCCCTCCTTGGGCAGGTGGCTACACCTTC.

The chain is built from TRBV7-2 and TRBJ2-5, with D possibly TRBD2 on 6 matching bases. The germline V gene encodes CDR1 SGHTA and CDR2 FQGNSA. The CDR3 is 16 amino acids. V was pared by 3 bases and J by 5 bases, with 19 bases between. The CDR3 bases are TGTGCCAGCAGCTTGGGGGGAGCGGGCTTCGGGGAGACCCAGTACTTC. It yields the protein CASSLGGAGFGETQYF.

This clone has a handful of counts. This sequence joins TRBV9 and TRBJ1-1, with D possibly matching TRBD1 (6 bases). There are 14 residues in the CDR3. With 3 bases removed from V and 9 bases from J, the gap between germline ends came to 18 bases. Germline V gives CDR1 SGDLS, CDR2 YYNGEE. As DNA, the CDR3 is TGTGCCAGCAGCGCTCAGTACGGGGACACCAAAGCTTTCTTT. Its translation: CASSAQYGDTKAFF.

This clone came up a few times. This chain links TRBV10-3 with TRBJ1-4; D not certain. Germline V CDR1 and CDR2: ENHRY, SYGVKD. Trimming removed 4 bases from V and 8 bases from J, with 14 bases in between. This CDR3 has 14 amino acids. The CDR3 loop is CAISGGSGREKLFF. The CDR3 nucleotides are TGTGCCATCAGTGGAGGGTCAGGTCGGGAAAAACTGTTTTTT.

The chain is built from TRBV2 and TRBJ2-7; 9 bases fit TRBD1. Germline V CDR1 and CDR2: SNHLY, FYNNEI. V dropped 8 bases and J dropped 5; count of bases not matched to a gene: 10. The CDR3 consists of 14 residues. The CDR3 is CASRPRDRAHEQYF. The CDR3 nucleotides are TGTGCCAGCCGACCCCGGGACAGGGCCCACGAGCAGTACTTC.

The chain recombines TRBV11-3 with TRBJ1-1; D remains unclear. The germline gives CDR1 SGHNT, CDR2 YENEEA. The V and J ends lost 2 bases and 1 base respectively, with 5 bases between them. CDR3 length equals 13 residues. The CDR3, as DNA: TGTGCCAGCAGCTTACGACAGAACACTGAAGCTTTCTTT. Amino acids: CASSLRQNTEAFF. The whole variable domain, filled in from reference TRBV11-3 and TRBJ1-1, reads EAGVVQSPRYKIIEKKQPVAFWCNPISGHNTLYWYLQNLGQGPELLIRYENEEAVDDSQLPKDRFSAERLKGVDSTLKIQPAELGDSAVYLCASSLRQNTEAFFGQGTRLTVV.

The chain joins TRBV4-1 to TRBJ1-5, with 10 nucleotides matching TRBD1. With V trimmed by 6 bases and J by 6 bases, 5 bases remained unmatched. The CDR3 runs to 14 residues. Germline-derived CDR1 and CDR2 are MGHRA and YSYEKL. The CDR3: CASRPGQGVQPQHF. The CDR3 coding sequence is TGCGCCAGCAGGCCTGGACAGGGGGTTCAGCCCCAGCATTTT.

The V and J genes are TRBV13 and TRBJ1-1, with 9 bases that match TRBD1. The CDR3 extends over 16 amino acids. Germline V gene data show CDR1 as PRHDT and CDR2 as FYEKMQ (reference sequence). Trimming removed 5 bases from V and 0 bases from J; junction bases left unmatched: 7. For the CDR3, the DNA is TGTGCCAGCAGCCCTACAGGGGGCGACATGAACACTGAAGCTTTCTTT. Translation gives CASSPTGGDMNTEAFF.

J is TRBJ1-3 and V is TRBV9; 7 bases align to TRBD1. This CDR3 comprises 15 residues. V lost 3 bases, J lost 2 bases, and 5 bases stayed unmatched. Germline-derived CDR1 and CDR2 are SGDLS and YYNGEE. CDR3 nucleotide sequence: TGTGCCAGCAGCGCGGGACAGACAACTGGAAACACCATATATTTT. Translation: CASSAGQTTGNTIYF.

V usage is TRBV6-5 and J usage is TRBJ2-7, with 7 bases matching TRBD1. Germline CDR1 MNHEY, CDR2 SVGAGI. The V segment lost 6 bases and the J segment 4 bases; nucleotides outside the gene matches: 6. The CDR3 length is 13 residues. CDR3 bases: TGTGCCAGCAGACTGGACAGGCTATACGAGCAGTACTTC. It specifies CASRLDRLYEQYF.

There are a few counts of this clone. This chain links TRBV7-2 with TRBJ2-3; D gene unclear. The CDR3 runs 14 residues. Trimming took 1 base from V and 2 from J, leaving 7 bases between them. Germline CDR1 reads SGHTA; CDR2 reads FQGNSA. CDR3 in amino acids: CASSLELTTDTQYF. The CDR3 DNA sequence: TGTGCCAGCAGCTTAGAACTAACCACAGATACGCAGTATTTT.